The 6 T cell receptor beta chains presented below share a single source sample, sequenced in a study of blood T cell repertoires in COVID-19. Assay: immunoSEQ multiplex PCR; the TCRdb copy retains only in-frame clones and omits some. The data hold some 320,000 clones, with roughly 88% observed a single time. The sample comprised peripheral blood. The receptor set was obtained from a woman aged 25 to 39 who had recovered from COVID-19.

This rearrangement joins TRBV10-3 to TRBJ2-3, with D perhaps TRBD2 (5 bases). Per germline, CDR1 ENHRY and CDR2 SYGVKD. Trimming removed 9 bases from V and 0 bases from J, with 13 bases in between. The CDR3 spans 14 residues. CDR3 sequence: CAMTRGPSTDTQYF. The CDR3 DNA sequence: TGTGCCATGACCCGGGGTCCCAGCACAGATACGCAGTATTTT.

J is TRBJ2-3 and V is TRBV24-1; a possible D gene is TRBD1 (7 bases). Germline-derived CDR1 and CDR2 are KGHDR and SFDVKD. The V end lost 4 bases, the J end lost 0 bases, and 22 bases lay between the germline ends. The CDR3 is 19 amino acids. The CDR3 protein is CATSDDWRTTGTSTDTQYF. In DNA form, the CDR3 reads TGTGCCACCAGTGACGACTGGCGAACGACAGGGACTAGCACAGATACGCAGTATTTT.

V usage is TRBV5-4 and J usage is TRBJ2-7; 8 bases fit TRBD1. CDR3 length equals 14 residues. The germline V gene has CDR1 SGHNT and CDR2 YYREEE (reference sequence). After removal of 2 bases from V and 3 bases from J, the junction contained 4 bases not matched to a gene. The CDR3 protein is CASSLQDRVYEQYF. CDR3 DNA sequence: TGTGCCAGCAGCTTACAGGACAGGGTCTACGAGCAGTACTTC.

The J gene is TRBJ2-3, the V gene TRBV4-2, with D perhaps matching TRBD2 (6 bases). CDR3 length equals 15 residues. Deletions cut 5 bases from V and 0 bases from J, with 12 bases between. Germline-derived CDR1 and CDR2 are LGHNA and YNFKEQ. CDR3 nucleotide sequence: TGTGCCAGCAGCGAAACGAGCGGGAGCACAGATACGCAGTATTTT. As protein: CASSETSGSTDTQYF.

The V call is TRBV4-1, the J call TRBJ2-3, with TRBD1 matching 8 bases. V trimming: 3 bases; J trimming: 2 bases; junction bases outside the gene matches: 10. The V gene's germline CDR1 is MGHRA and CDR2 YSYEKL. There are 17 residues in the CDR3. The CDR3 nucleotides are TGCGCCAGCAGCCAGACCTTCCGGGACAGGTCCACAGATACGCAGTATTTT. This codes for CASSQTFRDRSTDTQYF.

This chain links TRBV6-5 with TRBJ2-7; tentatively, D is TRBD1 (6 bases). Germline V gene data show CDR1 as MNHEY and CDR2 as SVGAGI. V was pared by 6 bases and J by 1 base, with 13 bases between. The CDR3 consists of 14 residues. The CDR3 sequence is CASRDSAGSYEQYF. CDR3 DNA: TGTGCCAGCAGGGACAGCGCCGGGTCCTACGAGCAGTACTTC.